The 26 T cell receptor beta chains below were found in one sample sequenced in a study of blood T cell repertoires in COVID-19. Assay: immunoSEQ multiplex PCR; the TCRdb copy retains only in-frame clones and omits some. Among around 270,000 clones listed, around 90% were seen once. The sample taken for sequencing was PBMCs or T cells enriched from blood (not recorded which). The receptors were sampled from a woman aged 40 to 49 who had been exposed to COVID-19.

The chain recombines TRBV9 with TRBJ2-2, with 14 bases fitting TRBD2. CDR1 and CDR2 (germline): SGDLS, YYNGEE. Trimming took 3 bases from V and 6 from J; bases not matched to a gene: 4. The CDR3 consists of 16 residues. For the CDR3, the DNA is TGTGCCAGCAGCGCAAGGACTAGCGGGGGGTCCGGGGAGCTGTTTTTT. This gives the protein CASSARTSGGSGELFF.

The chain employs TRBV6-5 and TRBJ2-3, with a possible D match to TRBD2 (7 bases). Trimming took off 0 bases at V and 8 bases at J, with 9 bases between the two ends. Per the germline V gene, CDR1 is MNHEY and CDR2 is SVGAGI. This CDR3 contains 13 residues. The CDR3 reads CASSYSRGGTQYF. Here the CDR3 DNA reads TGTGCCAGCAGTTACTCGAGGGGGGGTACGCAGTATTTT.

The chain combines TRBV12-5 with TRBJ2-1; 7 bases line up with TRBD2. Germline CDR1 is LGHNT and CDR2 is FRNRAP. J lost 4 bases, V lost 0 bases, and 18 bases had no gene match. This CDR3 is 20 amino acids long. The CDR3 DNA sequence: TGTGCTAGTGGTTTGGTACCCCGTTGGGGCGGGAGTGATTCGTACAATGAGCAGTTCTTC. Amino acid sequence: CASGLVPRWGGSDSYNEQFF. The full variable domain, completed using reference TRBV12-5 and TRBJ2-1, is DARVTQTPRHKVTEMGQEVTMRCQPILGHNTVFWYRQTMMQGLELLAYFRNRAPLDDSGMPKDRFSAEMPDATLATLKIQPSEPRDSAVYFCASGLVPRWGGSDSYNEQFFGPGTRLTVL.

The CDR3 sequence: CASAGGVGEKLFF. The CDR3 bases are TGTGCCTCCGCAGGGGGTGTTGGTGAAAAACTGTTTTTT. This chain connects TRBV2 to TRBJ1-4, with 7 bases matching TRBD1. V was clipped by 11 bases and J by 7 bases; unmatched bases: 10. This CDR3 comprises 13 residues. Germline V gene lookup returns CDR1 SNHLY and CDR2 FYNNEI. The whole variable domain, remainder taken from reference TRBV2 and TRBJ1-4, is EPEVTQTPSHQVTQMGQEVILRCVPISNHLYFYWYRQILGQKVEFLVSFYNNEISEKSEIFDDQFSVERPDGSNFTLKIRSTKLEDSAMYFCASAGGVGEKLFFGSGTQLSVL.

V is TRBV7-8 and J is TRBJ1-5; weak D call: TRBD1 (6 bases). CDR1 is SGHVS, CDR2 FQNEAQ, per germline. V dropped 5 bases and J dropped 1 base, with 15 bases sitting between them. The CDR3 has 16 residues. The CDR3 nucleotides read TGTGCCAGCAGCCCTGGACAGATCCTGAGCAATCAGCCCCAGCATTTT. Amino acid sequence: CASSPGQILSNQPQHF.

The CDR3 is CASSQDERQPQHF. Written as DNA, the CDR3 is TGCGCCAGCAGCCAAGATGAGAGACAGCCCCAGCATTTT. The chain couples TRBV4-1 to TRBJ1-5; no clear D. This CDR3 comprises 13 residues. Between the trimmed V and J ends, which lost 0 bases and 7 bases, there was a span of 7 bases. The V gene's germline CDR1 is MGHRA and CDR2 YSYEKL.

The chain couples TRBV3-1 (or the pseudogene TRBV3-2) to TRBJ1-6, with D maybe TRBD1 (6 bases). The ends were cut back, 4 bases at V and 6 bases at J, with 13 bases in the middle. The CDR3 contains 15 residues. CDR1 LGHDT and CDR2 YNNKEL come from the germline V gene (reference sequence). CDR3 sequence (DNA): TGTGCCAGCAGCCCCCGGACAGTGTTTAATTCACCCCTCCACTTT. This sequence encodes CASSPRTVFNSPLHF.

This chain connects TRBV27 to TRBJ2-7, with TRBD1 identical over 9 bases. The CDR3 totals 14 residues. Germline V CDR1 and CDR2: MNHEY, SMNVEV (reference sequence). The ends lost 3 bases at V and 3 bases at J; junction bases unmatched: 3. The CDR3 nucleotides are TGTGCCAGCAGTTTGAGGGACAGGGTCTACGAGCAGTACTTC. It yields the protein CASSLRDRVYEQYF.

This rearrangement joins TRBV3-1 (or the pseudogene TRBV3-2) to TRBJ2-7; D unresolved. V gave up 1 base and J gave up 1 base, with 8 bases separating them. The CDR3 sequence is 14 residues long. In germline, CDR1 is LGHDT, CDR2 YNNKEL (reference sequence). The CDR3 sequence is CASSQVLESYEQYF. The CDR3 nucleotides read TGTGCCAGCAGCCAAGTGTTGGAGTCCTACGAGCAGTACTTC.

J is TRBJ1-4 and V is TRBV7-6; TRBD1 is a possible D gene (5 bases). The CDR3 is 18 residues long. The V gene's germline CDR1 is SGHVS and CDR2 FNYEAQ. Trimming took off 3 bases at V and 0 bases at J, with 17 bases between the two ends. The CDR3 DNA sequence: TGTGCCAGCAGCTTGGGGCCACCGACTTATTCAACTAATGAAAAACTGTTTTTT. This gives the protein CASSLGPPTYSTNEKLFF.

This clone was counted between two and nine times. The chain has TRBV5-4 and TRBJ1-2, with 7 bases lining up with TRBD1. Germline-derived CDR1 and CDR2 are SGHNT and YYREEE (reference sequence). The length of the CDR3 is 14 residues. V shed 5 bases, J shed 8 bases, and the junction held 12 bases outside the gene matches. The CDR3 spells CASRGQTPNHGYTF. DNA for the CDR3: TGTGCCAGCAGGGGACAGACCCCGAACCACGGCTACACCTTC.

This clone has only one observation. CDR3 sequence reads: CASSGRTGGYGYTF. The CDR3 bases are TGTGCCAGCAGCGGCCGGACAGGCGGCTATGGCTACACCTTC. V is TRBV9 and J is TRBJ1-2; 7 bases are a match to TRBD1. In germline, CDR1 is SGDLS, CDR2 YYNGEE. The J segment lost 4 bases and the V segment lost 3 bases, leaving 6 bases of the junction unmatched. This CDR3 contains 14 residues.

This clone has a single count. The chain carries TRBV5-4 and TRBJ1-6; maybe TRBD1 (6 bases). The length of the CDR3 is 14 residues. Trimming stripped 4 bases from V and 10 bases from J, with 15 bases between. From germline, CDR1 is SGHNT and CDR2 YYREEE (reference sequence). This chain's CDR3 is CASSIRDTGSPLHF. The CDR3 coding sequence is TGTGCCAGCAGCATCCGGGACACCGGATCACCCCTCCACTTT. The whole variable domain, filled in from reference TRBV5-4 and TRBJ1-6, reads ETGVTQSPTHLIKTRGQQVTLRCSSQSGHNTVSWYQQALGQGPQFIFQYYREEENGRGNFPPRFSGLQFPNYSSELNVNALELDDSALYLCASSIRDTGSPLHFGNGTRLTVT.

The chain employs TRBV6-5 and TRBJ1-6; 8 nucleotides line up with TRBD1. This CDR3 comprises 13 residues. Trimming cost V 6 bases and J 13 bases; bases outside gene matches: 8. Germline values: CDR1 MNHEY, CDR2 SVGAGI. CDR3 amino acids: CASSLQDRAPLHF. CDR3 sequence (DNA): TGTGCCAGCAGCCTACAGGACAGGGCCCCCCTCCACTTT.

This chain connects TRBV5-4 to TRBJ1-2; 8 bases line up with TRBD1. With V trimmed by 7 bases and J by 4 bases, 6 bases remained unmatched. The CDR3 is 13 amino acids. Germline-derived CDR1 and CDR2 are SGHNT and YYREEE (reference sequence). CDR3: CASQQTGAYGYTF. The CDR3 region has the DNA TGTGCCAGCCAACAGACAGGGGCCTATGGCTACACCTTC.

This rearrangement joins TRBV19 to TRBJ2-7, with 8 bases matching TRBD2. The V gene end was trimmed by 5 bases and the J gene end by 4 bases; junction bases not matched to a gene: 10. From germline, CDR1 is LNHDA and CDR2 SQIVND (reference sequence). The CDR3 is made up of 15 amino acids. In nucleotides, the CDR3 is TGTGCCAGTAGTCCAGCGGGGGAGGGCCAGTACGAGCAGTACGTC. Translated: CASSPAGEGQYEQYV.

The V call is TRBV28, the J call TRBJ1-1; 9 nucleotides align to TRBD1. With V trimmed by 5 bases and J by 5 bases, 6 bases remained unmatched. This CDR3 region has 14 residues. CDR1 is MDHEN, CDR2 SYDVKM, per germline. CDR3 in amino acids: CASSSGQGTTEAFF. The CDR3 region has the DNA TGTGCCAGCAGTAGCGGACAGGGGACTACTGAAGCTTTCTTT.

Comment on this clone: This CDR3 is also generated by other DNA sequences in the sample. The V gene is TRBV7-9, the J gene TRBJ1-1; D unclear. The V end was cut by 1 base, the J end by 1 base, with 7 bases between. In germline, CDR1 is SEHNR, CDR2 FQNEAQ (reference sequence). The CDR3 runs to 14 residues. The CDR3 DNA is TGTGCCAGCAGCTTAGTAGAGGGGAACACTGAAGCTTTCTTT. It translates to CASSLVEGNTEAFF.

The rearrangement joins TRBV13 to TRBJ1-6, with D hard to call. The CDR3 extends over 15 amino acids. V lost 5 bases to trimming and J lost 6 bases, with 14 bases between them. Germline V lookup: CDR1 PRHDT, CDR2 FYEKMQ (reference sequence). The CDR3 region is CASSPREAGNSPLHF. CDR3 nucleotide sequence: TGTGCCAGCAGCCCTAGAGAGGCGGGTAATTCACCCCTCCACTTT.

This clone was seen more than once but under ten times. This rearrangement joins TRBV6-5 to TRBJ2-2; weak D call: TRBD2 (5 bases). The CDR3 has 16 residues. CDR1 is MNHEY, CDR2 SVGAGI, per germline. V lost 0 bases, J lost 4 bases, and 12 bases lay in between. CDR3 in amino acids: CASSYSVGESTGELFF. DNA for the CDR3: TGTGCCAGCAGTTACTCGGTCGGGGAAAGCACCGGGGAGCTGTTTTTT.

V usage is TRBV5-4 and J usage is TRBJ2-6; the D gene is possibly TRBD1 (5 bases). V lost 0 bases and J lost 2, with 12 bases in between. The CDR3 loop spans 17 amino acids. Germline V gene data show CDR1 as SGHNT and CDR2 as YYREEE (reference sequence). CDR3: CASSLALGRAGANVLTF. The CDR3 DNA is TGTGCCAGCAGCTTGGCCCTCGGCAGGGCTGGGGCCAACGTCCTGACTTTC. Based on the CDR3 plus reference TRBV5-4 and TRBJ2-6, the full variable domain is ETGVTQSPTHLIKTRGQQVTLRCSSQSGHNTVSWYQQALGQGPQFIFQYYREEENGRGNFPPRFSGLQFPNYSSELNVNALELDDSALYLCASSLALGRAGANVLTFGAGSRLTVL.

The chain carries TRBV6-5 and TRBJ1-1, with a tentative D call TRBD1 (6 bases). CDR3 size: 14 residues. CDR1 is MNHEY and CDR2 is SVGAGI in the germline V gene. Trimming removed 8 bases at V and 1 base at J, with 14 bases between. CDR3 nucleotides: TGTGCCAGCGACTACAGGGAGTCGAACACTGAAGCTTTCTTT. Residues: CASDYRESNTEAFF.

The rearrangement links TRBV6-2 or TRBV6-3 to TRBJ1-5, with D maybe TRBD1 (6 bases). The germline V gene has CDR1 MNHEY and CDR2 SVGEGT. V lost 2 bases and J lost 9, with 20 bases in between. This CDR3 region has 16 residues. The CDR3 nucleotides are TGTGCCAGCAGTTACCCGAAAGGGACACGCGTCGCGCCCCAGCATTTT. This encodes CASSYPKGTRVAPQHF.

V is TRBV11-2 and J is TRBJ1-1, with a possible D match to TRBD1 (5 bases). The CDR3 extends over 16 amino acids. The germline gives CDR1 SGHAT, CDR2 FQNNGV. The germline V and J ends were trimmed by 5 bases and 0 bases, with 16 bases remaining between them. The CDR3 spells CASSPRGGVLNTEAFF. DNA of the CDR3: TGTGCCAGCAGCCCTCGTGGGGGGGTATTGAACACTGAAGCTTTCTTT.

The genes are TRBV9 and TRBJ1-2, with a tentative D call TRBD1 (5 bases). The CDR3 is 18 amino acids. Trimming shortened V by 4 bases and J by 4 bases, and 26 bases separated the two germline ends. Germline lookup yields CDR1 SGDLS and CDR2 YYNGEE. The CDR3 bases are TGTGCCAGCAGCAACTCCGAAGGCAGGGTATGGATCTCCTATGGCTACACCTTC. Translation gives CASSNSEGRVWISYGYTF.

This sequence joins TRBV15 and TRBJ2-2; TRBD1 aligns across 7 bases. CDR1 LNHNV and CDR2 YYDKDF come from the germline V gene (reference sequence). With V trimmed by 1 base and J by 4 bases, 6 bases remained unmatched. The CDR3 length is 16 residues. The CDR3, as DNA: TGTGCCACCAGCAGAGGTGACAGGGCCACCACCGGGGAGCTGTTTTTT. Protein product: CATSRGDRATTGELFF.